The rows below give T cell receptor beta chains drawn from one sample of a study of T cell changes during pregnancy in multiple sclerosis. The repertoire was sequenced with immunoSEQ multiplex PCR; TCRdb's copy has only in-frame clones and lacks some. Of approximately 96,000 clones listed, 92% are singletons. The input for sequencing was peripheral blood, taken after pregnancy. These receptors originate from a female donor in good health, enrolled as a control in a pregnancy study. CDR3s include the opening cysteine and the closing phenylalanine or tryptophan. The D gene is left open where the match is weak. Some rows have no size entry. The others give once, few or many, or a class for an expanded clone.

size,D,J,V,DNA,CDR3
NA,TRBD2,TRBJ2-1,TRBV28,TGTGCCAGCAGTTCTAGCGGGGTTACCTTCTACAATGAGCAGTTCTTC,CASSSSGVTFYNEQFF
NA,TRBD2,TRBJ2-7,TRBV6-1,TGTGCCAGCAGTGAAGTTAGCGGGGGGATCTACGAGCAGTACTTC,CASSEVSGGIYEQYF
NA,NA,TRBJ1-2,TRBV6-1,TGTGCCAGCAGTGAATCGGGAAGGGTGGCCTATGGCTACACCTTC,CASSESGRVAYGYTF
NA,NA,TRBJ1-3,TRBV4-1,TGCGCCAGCAGCCGTGTTAAGATCCGGGGTGGAAACACCATATATTTT,CASSRVKIRGGNTIYF
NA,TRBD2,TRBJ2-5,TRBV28,TGTGCCAGCAGTTCCCTAGAGGGGAGGGGCTGGGGAGAGCAGTACTTC,CASSSLEGRGWGEQYF
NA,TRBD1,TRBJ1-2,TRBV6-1,TGTGCCAGCAGTGAAGGCGGGACAGGGTATGGCTACACCTTC,CASSEGGTGYGYTF
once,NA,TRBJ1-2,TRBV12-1,TGTGCCAGCAGCTCCCTCTATGGCTACACCTTC,CASSSLYGYTF
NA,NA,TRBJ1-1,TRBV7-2,TGTGCCAGCAGCATGACAGACGCGAACACTGAAGCTTTCTTT,CASSMTDANTEAFF
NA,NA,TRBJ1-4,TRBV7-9,TGTGCCAGCAGCACCCACAGGGCAACGGGTGAAAAACTGTTTTTT,CASSTHRATGEKLFF
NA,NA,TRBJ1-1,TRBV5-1,TGCGCCAGCAGCGGGCCCCAGGTGGGCAGGGCAGGAACTGAAGCTTTCTTT,CASSGPQVGRAGTEAFF
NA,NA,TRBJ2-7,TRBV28,TGTGCCAGCAGCCCACCTACGGGAGCCGTCTACGAGCAGTACTTC,CASSPPTGAVYEQYF
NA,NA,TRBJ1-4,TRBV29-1,TGCAGCGTTGAAGATTCACAGGGTGAGGCTAATGAAAAACTGTTTTTT,CSVEDSQGEANEKLFF
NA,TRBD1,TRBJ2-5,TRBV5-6,TGTGCCAGCAGCTTACCGACAGGGCGGTCCGAAGAGACCCAGTACTTC,CASSLPTGRSEETQYF
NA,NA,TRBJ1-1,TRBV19,TGTGCCAGTAGTATGAGGAACACTGAAGCTTTCTTT,CASSMRNTEAFF
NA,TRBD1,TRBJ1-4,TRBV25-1,TGTGCCAGCAGTGATGCGGTAGGGGGCCGTGAAAAACTGTTTTTT,CASSDAVGGREKLFF
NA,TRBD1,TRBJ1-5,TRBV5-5,TGTGCCAGCAGCTCTAATACAGGGGGCAATCAGCCCCAGCATTTT,CASSSNTGGNQPQHF
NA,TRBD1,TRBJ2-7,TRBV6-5,TGTGCCAGCAGTTACTCGACAGGGGGGGACGAGCAGTACTTC,CASSYSTGGDEQYF
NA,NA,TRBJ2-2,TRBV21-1,TGTGCCAGCAGCTTCCCCGGGACAGGTCACACCGGGGAGCTGTTTTTT,CASSFPGTGHTGELFF
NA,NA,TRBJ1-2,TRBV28,TGTGCCAGCAGTTCGTTAACAGGGAACTATGGCTACACCTTC,CASSSLTGNYGYTF
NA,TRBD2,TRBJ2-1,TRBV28,TGTGCCAGCAGCTCTCATACTAGCGGGAGCATAGGTGAGCAGTTCTTC,CASSSHTSGSIGEQFF
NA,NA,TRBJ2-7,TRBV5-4,TGTGCCAGCAGCTTGAATAACTACGAGCAGTACTTC,CASSLNNYEQYF
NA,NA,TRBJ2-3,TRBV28,TGTGCCAGCAAGCCCCAGCGACCAAGCACAGATACGCAGTATTTT,CASKPQRPSTDTQYF
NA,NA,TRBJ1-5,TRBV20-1,TGCAGTGCTAGAGTTCGGGAGTCCCAGCATTTT,CSARVRESQHF
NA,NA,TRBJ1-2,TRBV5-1,TGCGCCAGCAGCTGGGACAACCCCGACTATGGCTACACCTTC,CASSWDNPDYGYTF
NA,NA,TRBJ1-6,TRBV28,TGTGCCACCCGTCAGGGGCCCCTCCACTTT,CATRQGPLHF
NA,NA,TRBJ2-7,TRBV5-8,TGTGCCAGCAGCCCCGCGCGCCCCTACGAGCAGTACTTC,CASSPARPYEQYF
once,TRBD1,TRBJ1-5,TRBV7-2,TGTGCCAGCAGCTCGGGACAGTGGAATCAGCCCCAGCATTTT,CASSSGQWNQPQHF
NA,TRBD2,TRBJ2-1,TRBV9,TGTGCCAGCAGCGTGACTAGCGGGAGGGCCGGCGAGCAGTTCTTC,CASSVTSGRAGEQFF
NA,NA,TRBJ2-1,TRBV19,TGTGCCAGTACGGCGGGGAATTACAATGAGCAGTTCTTC,CASTAGNYNEQFF
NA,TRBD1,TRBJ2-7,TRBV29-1,TGCAGCGTGGCGGGACAGGGGTCCGACGAGCAGTACTTC,CSVAGQGSDEQYF
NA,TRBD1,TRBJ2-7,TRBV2,TGTGCCAGCCGCCAAGGGGGACAGGGATACGAGCAGTACTTC,CASRQGGQGYEQYF
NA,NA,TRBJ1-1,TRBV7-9,TGTGCCAGCAGCCCAGACGGGGGTAACACTGAAGCTTTCTTT,CASSPDGGNTEAFF
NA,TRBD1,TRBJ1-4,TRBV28,TGTGCCAGCAACCAACAGGGGGCGGAGGAAAAACTGTTTTTT,CASNQQGAEEKLFF
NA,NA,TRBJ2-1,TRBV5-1,TGCGCCAGCAGCTTGAGTCCACCCTCTCAAGCGGCTATCTACAATGAGCAGTTCTTC,CASSLSPPSQAAIYNEQFF
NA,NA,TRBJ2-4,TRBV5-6,TGTGCCAGCAGCTTGTCGGCCCCAGCGGGTGTCCAGTACTTC,CASSLSAPAGVQYF
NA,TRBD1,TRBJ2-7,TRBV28,TGTGCCAGCAGTTTAGGGTATCTACCGGGACAGGGCTCCTACGAGCAGTACTTC,CASSLGYLPGQGSYEQYF
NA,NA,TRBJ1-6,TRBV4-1,TGCGCCAGCAGCCAAGAAAGGAGTAATTCACCCCTCCACTTT,CASSQERSNSPLHF
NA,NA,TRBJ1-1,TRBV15,TGTGCCACCAGCGCCCGGACAGATAAGTCTTTCTTT,CATSARTDKSFF
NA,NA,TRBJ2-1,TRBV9,TGTGCCAGCAGCGCGAAGCAAGTCCTCGTCGACAATGAGCAGTTCTTC,CASSAKQVLVDNEQFF
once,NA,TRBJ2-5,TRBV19,TGTGCCAGTAGTAGGGACAACCAAGAGACCCAGTACTTC,CASSRDNQETQYF
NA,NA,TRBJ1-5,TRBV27,TGTGCCAGCAGCACGGGATTTAATCAGCCCCAGCATTTT,CASSTGFNQPQHF
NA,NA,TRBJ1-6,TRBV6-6,TGTGCCAGCAGTTTCTCGGGTGACGGGTCACCCCTCCACTTT,CASSFSGDGSPLHF
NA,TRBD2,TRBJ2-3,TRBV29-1,TGCAGCGGCCTTGCCAGCGGGAGGGGGACGCAGTATTTT,CSGLASGRGTQYF
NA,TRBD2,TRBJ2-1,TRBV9,TGTGCCAGCAGCGTAGTATCCAGCGGGGGGAATGAGCAGTTCTTC,CASSVVSSGGNEQFF
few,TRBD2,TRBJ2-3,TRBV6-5,TGTGCCAGCCTGGGGCAGGGCGGGGGAACAGATACGCAGTATTTT,CASLGQGGGTDTQYF
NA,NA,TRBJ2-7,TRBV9,TGTGCCAGCAGCCCGGAACCCGGAGACTACGAGCAGTACTTC,CASSPEPGDYEQYF
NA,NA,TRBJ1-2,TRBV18,TGTGCCAGCTCACCACCGGAACCCCACGTAGGGAGGGGACTAAAAATCCACTATGGCTACACCTTC,CASSPPEPHVGRGLKIHYGYTF
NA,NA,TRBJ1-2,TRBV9,TGTGCCAGCAGCGTAGCTAGGAGGGGTGGCTATGGCTACACCTTC,CASSVARRGGYGYTF
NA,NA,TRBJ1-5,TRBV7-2,TGTGCCAGCAGCTTAGCTGTAGTTCAGCCCCAGCATTTT,CASSLAVVQPQHF
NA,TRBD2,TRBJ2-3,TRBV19,TGTGCCAGTAGTATAGAAGGCGGGGCGGGGGGACCGGGGGTTACGCAGTATTTT,CASSIEGGAGGPGVTQYF
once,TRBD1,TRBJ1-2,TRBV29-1,TGCAGCGTTGAAACAGGGGATAACTATGGCTACACCTTC,CSVETGDNYGYTF
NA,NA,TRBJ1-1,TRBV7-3,TGTGCCAGCAGCCCTAGCGGATTGTCCACTGAAGCTTTCTTT,CASSPSGLSTEAFF
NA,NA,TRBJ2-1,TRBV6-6,TGTGCCAGCAGAGTACAGGGAAACAATGAGCAGTTCTTC,CASRVQGNNEQFF
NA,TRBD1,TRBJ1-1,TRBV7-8,TGTGCCAGCAGCTTCTCCCAGGGGGCTGTGGTGGACACTGAAGCTTTCTTT,CASSFSQGAVVDTEAFF
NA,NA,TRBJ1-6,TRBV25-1,TGTGCCAGCATGGGGGCATTCAATTCACCCCTCCACTTT,CASMGAFNSPLHF
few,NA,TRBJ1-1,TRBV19,TGTGCCAGTAGTACAGACTTGAACACTGAAGCTTTCTTT,CASSTDLNTEAFF
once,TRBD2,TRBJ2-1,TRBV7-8,TGTGCCAGCAGCTTAGGGACTAGCGGGGGCGAGCAGTTCTTC,CASSLGTSGGEQFF
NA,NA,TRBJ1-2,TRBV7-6,TGTGCCAGCAGCATTGACAGCTCCTCGGGCTATGGCTACACCTTC,CASSIDSSSGYGYTF
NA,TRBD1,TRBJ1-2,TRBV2,TGTGCCAGCCGAGGGACAGGGGGGAACTATGGCTACACCTTC,CASRGTGGNYGYTF
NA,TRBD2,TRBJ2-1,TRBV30,TGTGCCTGGAGTGTACCGACTAGCGGATACAATGAGCAGTTCTTC,CAWSVPTSGYNEQFF